This T cell receptor beta chain originates from a study of cytomegalovirus exposure and HLA in healthy donors. CDR3 length: 12 residues. CDR1 and CDR2 (germline): LGHNA, YNFKEQ. V was clipped by 7 bases and J by 5 bases, with 11 bases between them. Remarks on this clone: Its target is unknown.

This PCR relied on a set of 60 Vbeta primers and 13 Jbeta primers. Sequenced by immunoSEQ multiplex PCR; TCRdb stores in-frame clones only, minus some. The sample holds 30,000 to 45,000 clones, 80% to 90% seen once. Study-wide results and limits: In vitro checks showed that a few CMV-associated chains really do target CMV antigens. Of the V segments, some could not be distinguished, including TRBV6-2 and TRBV6-3, and were excluded.

This TCR was sampled from a woman in her forties in good health and CMV-seropositive. Material: PBMCs. The chain is built from TRBV4-2 and TRBJ1-2; D is unresolved. CDR3 sequence (DNA): TGTGCCAGCAACTCTCCCGGGTATGGCTACACCTTC. This gives the protein CASNSPGYGYTF.